Shown below are 2 T cell receptor beta chains from a single sample sequenced in a study of cytomegalovirus exposure and HLA in healthy donors (TCRdb year 2017). Library prep was done by the immunoSEQ multiplex PCR assay. For the multiplex PCR, a mixture combining 60 forward primers for TCR Vbeta segments and 13 reverse primers for TCR Jbeta segments was used. Entries here come from immuneACCESS through TCRdb and include only in-frame sequences with V and J called. Some clones fail to appear in such tables; in the studies checked, an unresolved V gene covers under half of the shortfall, and the cause of the remainder is unknown. The sample's clone listing holds 150,000 or so clones. The ten largest account for roughly 2% of the sample. Input material: PBMCs. Receptors were obtained from a man aged 25 to 45 in good health and CMV-seronegative.

The J gene is TRBJ1-1, the V gene TRBV6-6; TRBD1 agrees at 8 bases. The CDR3 covers 14 residues. Germline-derived CDR1 and CDR2 are MNHNY and SVGAGI (reference sequence). The ends lost 5 bases at V and 1 base at J; junction bases unmatched: 3. CDR3 protein: CASSTDRGNTEAFF. CDR3 coding DNA: TGTGCCAGCAGTACCGACAGGGGGAACACTGAAGCTTTCTTT.

The rearrangement links TRBV6-1 to TRBJ2-7, with 14 bases that match TRBD2. The CDR3 is 16 residues long. The germline V gene encodes CDR1 MNHNS and CDR2 SASEGT. Trimming removed 5 bases from V and 4 bases from J; junction bases left unmatched: 7. The CDR3 DNA sequence: TGTGCCAGCAGTAAAGGGGGGACTAGCGGGAGTTACGAGCAGTACTTC. Amino acids: CASSKGGTSGSYEQYF.